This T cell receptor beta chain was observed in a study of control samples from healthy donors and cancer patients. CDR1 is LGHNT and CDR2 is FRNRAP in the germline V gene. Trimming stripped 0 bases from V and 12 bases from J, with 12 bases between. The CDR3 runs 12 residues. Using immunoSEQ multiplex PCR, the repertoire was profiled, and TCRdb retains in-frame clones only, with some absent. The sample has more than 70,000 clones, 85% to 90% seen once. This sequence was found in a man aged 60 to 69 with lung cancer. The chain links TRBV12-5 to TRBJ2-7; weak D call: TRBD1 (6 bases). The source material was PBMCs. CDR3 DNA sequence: TGTGCTAGTGGTTTGGTAGGACAGTCGGTGTACGTC. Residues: CASGLVGQSVYV.